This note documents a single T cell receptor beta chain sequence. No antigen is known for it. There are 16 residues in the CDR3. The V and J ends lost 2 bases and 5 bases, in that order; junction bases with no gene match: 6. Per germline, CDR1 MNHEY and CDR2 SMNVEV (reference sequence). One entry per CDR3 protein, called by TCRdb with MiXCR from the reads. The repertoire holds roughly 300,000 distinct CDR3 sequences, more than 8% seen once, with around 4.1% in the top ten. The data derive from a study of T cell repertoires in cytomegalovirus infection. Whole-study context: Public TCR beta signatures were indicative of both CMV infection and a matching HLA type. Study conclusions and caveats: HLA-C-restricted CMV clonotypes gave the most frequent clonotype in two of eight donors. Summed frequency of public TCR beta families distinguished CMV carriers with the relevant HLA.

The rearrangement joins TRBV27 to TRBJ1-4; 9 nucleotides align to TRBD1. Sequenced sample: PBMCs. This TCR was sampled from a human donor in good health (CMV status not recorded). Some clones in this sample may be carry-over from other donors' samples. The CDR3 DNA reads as TGTGCCAGCAGTTTAAGACCGGGACAGGGAAATGAAAAACTGTTTTTT. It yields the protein CASSLRPGQGNEKLFF.